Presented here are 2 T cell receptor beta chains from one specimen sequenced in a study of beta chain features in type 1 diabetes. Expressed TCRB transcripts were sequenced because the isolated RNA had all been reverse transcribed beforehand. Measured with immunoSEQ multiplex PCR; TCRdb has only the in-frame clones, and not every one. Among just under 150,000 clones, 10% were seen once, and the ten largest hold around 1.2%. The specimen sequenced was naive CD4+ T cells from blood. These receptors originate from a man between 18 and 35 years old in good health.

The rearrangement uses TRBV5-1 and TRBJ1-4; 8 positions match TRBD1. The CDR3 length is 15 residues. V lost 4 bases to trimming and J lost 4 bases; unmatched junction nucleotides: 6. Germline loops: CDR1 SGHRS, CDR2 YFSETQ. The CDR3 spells CASSRGGQGNEKLFF. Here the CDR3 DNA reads TGCGCCAGCAGCCGTGGCGGACAGGGTAATGAAAAACTGTTTTTT.

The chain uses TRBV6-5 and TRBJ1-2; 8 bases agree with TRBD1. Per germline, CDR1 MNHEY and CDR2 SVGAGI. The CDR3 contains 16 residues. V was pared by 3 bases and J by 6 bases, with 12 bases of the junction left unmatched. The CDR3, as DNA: TGTGCCAGCAGTTATAGGGTCTCAGGGGGCGCACATGGCTACACCTTC. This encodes CASSYRVSGGAHGYTF.